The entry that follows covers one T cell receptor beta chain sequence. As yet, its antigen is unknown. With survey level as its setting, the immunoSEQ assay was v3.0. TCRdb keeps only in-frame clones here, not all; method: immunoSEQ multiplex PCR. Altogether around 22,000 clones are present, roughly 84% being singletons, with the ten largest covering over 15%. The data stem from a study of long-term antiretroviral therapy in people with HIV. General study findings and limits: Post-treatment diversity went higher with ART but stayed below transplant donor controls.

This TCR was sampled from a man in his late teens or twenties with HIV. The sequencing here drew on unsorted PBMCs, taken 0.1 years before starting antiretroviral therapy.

CDR3 bases: TGCAGCGCTGGGGCCGGGGCCAGGGAGCAGTTCTTC. Its protein product is CSAGAGAREQFF. This chain uses TRBV29-1 with TRBJ2-1; D tentatively fits TRBD1 or TRBD2 (5 bases each). Per the germline V gene, CDR1 is SQVTM and CDR2 is ANQGSEA. V was cut by 7 bases and J by 10 bases, with 17 bases left in between. This CDR3 region has 12 residues.